Below, 16 T cell receptor beta chains from the same sample are listed, as sequenced in a study of T cells in Graves' hyperthyroidism and ophthalmopathy. The source material, RNA transcripts, was used to amplify TCR beta CDR3 regions. TCR CDR3 underwent first-round RT-PCR with the HTBI primer set. TCRdb itself ran the multiplex PCR reads through MiXCR, one entry per CDR3 protein. The data contain about 700,000 distinct CDR3 sequences, 12% to 15% of them singletons. Sample: blood. The receptor source for this set is a woman aged 18-30 years with Graves' hyperthyroidism.

This clonotype was picked up many times. This chain uses TRBV20-1 with TRBJ2-7; no firm D call. This CDR3 region has 13 residues. Germline CDR1 DFQATT, CDR2 SNEGSKA (reference sequence). V lost 0 bases to trimming and J lost 0 bases, with 6 bases between them. The CDR3 loop reads CSARDPPSYEQYF. CDR3 sequence (DNA): TGCAGTGCTAGAGATCCTCCCTCCTACGAGCAGTACTTC.

This clonotype was picked up one time. The gene calls are TRBV9 and TRBJ2-1; 11 bases align to TRBD2. V shed 1 base, J shed 4 bases, and the junction held 13 bases outside the gene matches. The V gene's germline CDR1 is SGDLS and CDR2 YYNGEE. CDR3 size: 19 residues. CDR3 in amino acids: CASSVPGGAGTSGYNEQFF. CDR3 DNA: TGTGCCAGCAGCGTACCAGGGGGGGCCGGGACTAGCGGATACAATGAGCAGTTCTTC.

The sample holds many counts of this clonotype. CDR3 coding DNA: TGTGCCAGCAGCTCAAGTAGCGGGAGTGCCTACGAGCAGTACTTC. Translation gives CASSSSSGSAYEQYF. V and J are TRBV7-9 and TRBJ2-7; 9 nucleotides match TRBD2. The CDR3 extends over 15 amino acids. CDR1 is SEHNR and CDR2 is FQNEAQ in the germline V gene (reference sequence). Losses at the gene ends were 4 bases for V and 2 bases for J; bases not matched to a gene: 6.

The sample holds many counts of this clonotype. The chain has TRBV15 and TRBJ2-7, with a tentative D call TRBD2 (5 bases). The V gene lost 5 bases and the J gene lost 5 bases, with 16 bases spanning the gap. The length of the CDR3 is 14 residues. Germline V gives CDR1 LNHNV, CDR2 YYDKDF (reference sequence). This CDR3 is CATSGGRGRDEQYF. The CDR3 DNA reads TGTGCCACCAGCGGCGGACGGGGAAGGGACGAGCAGTACTTC.

This clonotype was detected ten times or more. V usage is TRBV20-1 and J usage is TRBJ2-5, with D uncertain. This CDR3 comprises 13 residues. In germline, CDR1 is DFQATT, CDR2 SNEGSKA (reference sequence). V lost 1 base and J 0 bases, leaving 6 bases between the germline ends. CDR3 protein: CSARAGYQETQYF. The CDR3 DNA reads TGCAGTGCTAGAGCAGGCTACCAAGAGACCCAGTACTTC.

This clonotype came up many times. The genes are TRBV28 and TRBJ2-7, with TRBD1 matching over 7 bases. CDR1 and CDR2 (germline): MDHEN, SYDVKM. The CDR3 is 16 amino acids. V gave up 5 bases and J gave up 0 bases; unmatched junction bases: 10. The CDR3 is CASSLPGTASSYEQYF. The CDR3 nucleotides are TGTGCCAGCAGTCTACCCGGGACAGCGAGCTCCTACGAGCAGTACTTC.

The table lists this clonotype with many counts. The chain couples TRBV18 to TRBJ2-1, with D perhaps matching TRBD2 (6 bases). The germline V gene encodes CDR1 KGHSH and CDR2 LQKENI. CDR3 length equals 15 residues. V lost 5 bases and J 0 bases, leaving 11 bases between the germline ends. CDR3 bases: TGTGCCAGCTCATCGACTAGTAGCTCCTACAATGAGCAGTTCTTC. The encoded protein is CASSSTSSSYNEQFF.

Only a few counts were recorded for this clonotype. The V and J genes are TRBV20-1 and TRBJ2-1; 7 nucleotides line up with TRBD2. Trimming took 1 base from V and 5 from J; bases not matched to a gene: 5. CDR1 DFQATT and CDR2 SNEGSKA come from the germline V gene (reference sequence). This CDR3 has 14 amino acids. CDR3 nucleotide sequence: TGCAGTGCTAGAGTGCTAGCGGTCCACAATGAGCAGTTCTTC. This translates into CSARVLAVHNEQFF.

This clonotype was found many times. The rearrangement joins TRBV28 to TRBJ2-3; TRBD2 matches at 8 bases. Germline-derived CDR1 and CDR2 are MDHEN and SYDVKM. V lost 2 bases to trimming and J lost 3 bases; unmatched junction nucleotides: 4. There are 15 residues in the CDR3. Here the CDR3 reads CASSLGTSRTDTQYF. Here the CDR3 DNA reads TGTGCCAGCAGTTTAGGGACTAGTAGGACAGATACGCAGTATTTT.

The rearrangement uses TRBV12-3 or TRBV12-4 and TRBJ2-4; 9 nucleotides align to TRBD1. Unmatched junction bases numbered 8, after V lost 6 bases and J lost 5 bases. CDR3 length equals 15 residues. CDR3 in amino acids: CASRGAGQGENIQYF. The CDR3 nucleotides read TGTGCCAGCAGGGGTGCGGGACAGGGCGAAAACATTCAGTACTTC.

V gene TRBV3-1 combines with J gene TRBJ2-5; a possible D gene is TRBD2 (6 bases). Trimming shortened V by 0 bases and J by 2 bases, and 13 bases separated the two germline ends. The CDR3 is 16 amino acids. Germline assignment: CDR1 LGHDT and CDR2 YNNKEL (reference sequence). In DNA, the CDR3 is TGTGCCAGCAGCCAAGATGTGGGGACTCCTCAAGAGACCCAGTACTTC. It encodes CASSQDVGTPQETQYF.

In its sample, this clonotype was seen many times. The chain joins TRBV20-1 to TRBJ1-6; 11 bases agree with TRBD1. Germline CDR1 DFQATT, CDR2 SNEGSKA (reference sequence). The CDR3 loop spans 15 amino acids. V gave up 1 base and J gave up 7 bases; unmatched junction bases: 3. CDR3 residues: CSARGTGGGNSPLHF. In nucleotides, the CDR3 is TGCAGTGCTAGAGGGACAGGGGGCGGGAATTCACCCCTCCACTTT.

The chain uses TRBV27 and TRBJ2-1; TRBD2 aligns across 11 bases. Germline values: CDR1 MNHEY, CDR2 SMNVEV (reference sequence). The CDR3 totals 13 residues. Trimming at V came to 6 bases and at J to 6 bases, leaving 1 base not matched to a gene. This CDR3 reads CASRLAGVNEQFF. The CDR3 coding sequence is TGTGCCAGCAGACTAGCGGGAGTCAATGAGCAGTTCTTC.

The sample holds many counts of this clonotype. The genes are TRBV20-1 and TRBJ1-1; D perhaps matches TRBD1 (6 bases). Trimming cost V 5 bases and J 2 bases, with 15 bases left between them. CDR3 length: 14 residues. Germline lookup yields CDR1 DFQATT and CDR2 SNEGSKA (reference sequence). The CDR3 is CSAPSGTLNTEAFF. The CDR3 DNA is TGCAGTGCTCCCTCCGGGACACTTAACACTGAAGCTTTCTTT.

This clonotype was seen at least ten times. The chain combines TRBV20-1 with TRBJ2-7; 12 bases are a match to TRBD2. The germline gives CDR1 DFQATT, CDR2 SNEGSKA (reference sequence). V trimming: 4 bases; J trimming: 1 base; junction bases outside the gene matches: 2. This CDR3 has 14 residues. This CDR3 reads CSAMTSGRSYEQYF. DNA for the CDR3: TGCAGTGCTATGACTAGCGGGAGATCCTACGAGCAGTACTTC.

This clonotype occurred a few times. The chain uses TRBV9 and TRBJ2-6; 8 bases agree with TRBD2. The CDR3 consists of 21 residues. The ends lost 0 bases at V and 4 bases at J; junction bases unmatched: 18. Looked up from germline, CDR1 is SGDLS and CDR2 is YYNGEE. CDR3 coding DNA: TGTGCCAGCAGCGTAGGGGGCCTGCCTGCTAGCGGGCGCTTCGGGGCCAACGTCCTGACTTTC. This translates into CASSVGGLPASGRFGANVLTF.